The 21 T cell receptor beta chains below come from one sample, sequenced in a study of blood T cells in healthy people across ages (dated by TCRdb to between 2015 and 2016). Library construction relied on 5' RACE. TCRdb lists the instrument as Illumina HiSeq 2500. A second 7 to 11 cycle PCR used a sample-barcoded 5' primer and a J-beta primer mix. TCRdb reran the public reads through fastp at Q25 and MiXCR, keeping productive beta chains. Every entry covers one CDR3 protein and lists the most common genes and DNA from its rows. In all, the sample holds around 1,700,000 distinct CDR3 sequences, and 25% to 30% of those were seen once. The ten largest make up approximately 7.7% of the sample. Sequencing was carried out using blood. The receptors originated from a woman younger than 45 in good health.

This clonotype appeared many times. The chain employs TRBV28 and TRBJ2-7; 9 nucleotides align to TRBD1. Germline lookup yields CDR1 MDHEN and CDR2 SYDVKM. V trimming: 6 bases; J trimming: 6 bases; junction bases outside the gene matches: 9. The CDR3 loop spans 14 amino acids. In nucleotides, the CDR3 is TGTGCCAGCAGAGTACCGGGACAGGGTACCGAGCAGTACTTC. This translates into CASRVPGQGTEQYF.

This clonotype has just a few counts. The rearrangement uses TRBV9 and TRBJ2-1; 9 positions match TRBD2. After removal of 6 bases from V and 2 bases from J, the junction contained 6 bases not matched to a gene. This CDR3 contains 15 residues. Germline assignment: CDR1 SGDLS and CDR2 YYNGEE. The CDR3 here is CASTKTSGAYNEQFF. CDR3 DNA sequence: TGTGCCAGCACCAAGACTAGCGGAGCCTACAATGAGCAGTTCTTC.

This clonotype turned up a few times. This sequence joins TRBV20-1 and TRBJ2-7; the D is unclear. Germline CDR1 is DFQATT and CDR2 is SNEGSKA (reference sequence). The CDR3 length is 12 residues. The ends were cut back, 3 bases at V and 0 bases at J, with 6 bases in the middle. CDR3 sequence (DNA): TGCAGTGCTAGCGAAAGCTCCTACGAGCAGTACTTC. This codes for CSASESSYEQYF.

With respect to this clonotype: It may be a read error: a sequence one base away is much more abundant. V is TRBV7-9 and J is TRBJ1-4; tentatively, D is TRBD1 (5 bases). The CDR3 runs 13 residues. Germline loops: CDR1 SEHNR, CDR2 FQNEAQ (reference sequence). CDR3 coding DNA: TGTGCCAGCAGCTCAGGGATGTGGGAAAAACGGTTTTTT. This gives the protein CASSSGMWEKRFF.

This clonotype was seen just once. This chain joins TRBV20-1 and TRBJ2-3; 11 positions match TRBD2. V lost 0 bases, J lost 5 bases, and 7 bases stayed unmatched. The germline gives CDR1 DFQATT, CDR2 SNEGSKA (reference sequence). The CDR3 sequence is 16 residues long. CDR3 bases: TGCAGTGCTAGAGATCCAACTAGCGGGAGCGGAGATACGCAGTATTTT. Its protein is CSARDPTSGSGDTQYF.

The chain uses TRBV11-2 and TRBJ2-7; 7 bases fit TRBD1. From germline, CDR1 is SGHAT and CDR2 FQNNGV. CDR3 size: 17 residues. The V segment lost 5 bases and the J segment 5 bases; nucleotides outside the gene matches: 18. This chain's CDR3 is CASSPWTGTAGAHEQYF. CDR3 nucleotide sequence: TGTGCCAGCAGCCCTTGGACCGGGACAGCCGGTGCCCACGAGCAGTACTTC. The full variable domain, rest sourced from reference TRBV11-2 and TRBJ2-7, is EAGVAQSPRYKIIEKRQSVAFWCNPISGHATLYWYQQILGQGPKLLIQFQNNGVVDDSQLPKDRFSAERLKGVDSTLKIQPAKLEDSAVYLCASSPWTGTAGAHEQYFGPGTRLTVT.

This chain connects TRBV5-1 to TRBJ1-1; 8 positions match TRBD1. This CDR3 region has 17 residues. With 4 bases clipped from V and 0 bases from J, the junction kept 11 bases outside the gene matches. The germline gives CDR1 SGHRS, CDR2 YFSETQ. CDR3 sequence: CASSETGAGLMNTEAFF. CDR3 coding DNA: TGCGCCAGCAGCGAGACAGGGGCGGGATTGATGAACACTGAAGCTTTCTTT.

Comment on this clonotype: A clone one base away is much larger, so this may be a read error. The rearrangement joins TRBV20-1 to TRBJ2-1, with a weak D call TRBD2 (6 bases). Germline V lookup: CDR1 DFQATT, CDR2 SNEGSKA (reference sequence). V shed 6 bases and J shed 10 bases, with 28 bases lying between them. The CDR3 contains 16 residues. CDR3 amino acids: CSAAARGFSGRYEQFF. The CDR3 DNA is TGCAGTGCAGCCGCGAGAGGGTTTAGCGGTCGCTACGAGCAGTTCTTC.

With respect to this clonotype: Likely a read error: the CDR3 ends without its conserved phenylalanine or tryptophan. The V call is TRBV5-1, the J call TRBJ2-5; 7 positions agree with TRBD1. This CDR3 spans 16 amino acids. The V gene's germline CDR1 is SGHRS and CDR2 YFSETQ. Trimming at V came to 3 bases and at J to 1 base, leaving 9 bases not matched to a gene. CDR3 bases: TGCGCCAGCAGCTCGGCCCCGGGACAGACCCAAGAGACCCAGTACTGC. Protein: CASSSAPGQTQETQYC.

This clonotype was seen a handful of times. The genes are TRBV11-2 and TRBJ2-3; a possible D gene is TRBD2 (7 bases). V dropped 3 bases and J dropped 3 bases, with 13 bases sitting between them. Germline CDR1 is SGHAT and CDR2 is FQNNGV. The CDR3 spans 15 residues. The chain's CDR3 is CASSLRAGATDTQYF. The CDR3 DNA is TGTGCCAGCAGCTTGAGGGCGGGGGCAACAGATACGCAGTATTTT.

The chain has TRBV10-2 and TRBJ2-3; D possibly matches TRBD1 or TRBD2 (6 bases each). CDR1 WSHSY and CDR2 SAAADI come from the germline V gene. V was cut by 10 bases and J by 4 bases, with 18 bases left in between. This CDR3 has 14 residues. The CDR3 protein is CATSGGGRADTQYF. The CDR3 DNA follows: TGCGCCACCTCAGGAGGGGGAAGGGCAGATACGCAGTATTTT.

This chain connects TRBV20-1 to TRBJ2-1; 8 bases fit TRBD2. V lost 2 bases and J lost 7; bases outside the gene matches: 7. Germline V lookup: CDR1 DFQATT, CDR2 SNEGSKA (reference sequence). The CDR3 is made up of 14 amino acids. The CDR3 region is CSARNGRAANEQFF. For the CDR3, the DNA is TGCAGTGCTAGAAACGGGAGGGCCGCAAATGAGCAGTTCTTC.

As concerns this clonotype: One base away lies a much larger clone, so this may be a sequencing read error. The chain is built from TRBV5-1 and TRBJ2-1; 13 bases agree with TRBD2. The length of the CDR3 is 17 residues. CDR1 and CDR2 from the germline V gene are SGHRS and YFSETQ. CDR3 coding DNA: TGCGCCAGCAGCTCAACTAGCGGGAGGGGGACCTACAATGAGCGGTTCTTC. It is translated as CASSSTSGRGTYNERFF.

There are a few counts of this clonotype. The V call is TRBV5-1, the J call TRBJ2-5, with unresolved D. The CDR3 is 13 amino acids. Germline V gene lookup returns CDR1 SGHRS and CDR2 YFSETQ. The V gene lost 1 base and the J gene lost 11 bases, with 15 bases spanning the gap. The CDR3 region is CASSLTTVVEQYF. The CDR3 nucleotides are TGCGCCAGCAGCTTGACTACTGTCGTTGAGCAGTACTTC.

The chain combines TRBV10-3 with TRBJ1-6; D possibly corresponds to TRBD1 (5 bases). The CDR3 consists of 14 residues. The ends were cut back, 1 base at V and 9 bases at J, with 10 bases in the middle. Germline-derived CDR1 and CDR2 are ENHRY and SYGVKD. This CDR3 is CAISEYQGTSPLHF. CDR3 nucleotide sequence: TGTGCCATCAGTGAGTACCAGGGTACTTCACCCCTCCACTTT.

The chain couples TRBV5-1 to TRBJ1-4; the D gene is possibly TRBD1 (5 bases). The V end lost 6 bases, the J end lost 4 bases, and 13 bases lay between the germline ends. Germline CDR1 SGHRS, CDR2 YFSETQ. This CDR3 has 14 residues. CDR3 protein: CASKAGTGNEKLFF. CDR3 bases: TGCGCCAGCAAGGCTGGGACGGGTAATGAAAAACTGTTTTTT.

The CDR3 protein is CASSQGRDRGLYEQYF. CDR3 sequence (DNA): TGCGCCAGCAGCCAAGGTCGGGACAGGGGGCTATACGAGCAGTACTTC. The rearrangement uses TRBV4-1 and TRBJ2-7; 12 bases fit TRBD1. Germline V lookup: CDR1 MGHRA, CDR2 YSYEKL. CDR3 size: 16 residues. After removal of 1 base from V and 4 bases from J, the junction contained 5 bases not matched to a gene.

This clonotype was seen a few times. One end of the junction varies from germline; a read error may be responsible. This chain joins TRBV12-3 or TRBV12-4 and TRBJ1-2; D might be TRBD1 (6 bases). The CDR3 has 14 residues. CDR3 nucleotides: TGTGCCATCAGTACCACTCAGGGGAACTATGGCTACACCTTC. Residues: CAISTTQGNYGYTF.

This clonotype was seen many times. This CDR3 reads CSARPPGLASNEQFF. The CDR3 region has the DNA TGCAGTGCTAGACCACCGGGACTAGCTTCGAATGAGCAGTTCTTC. The chain is built from TRBV20-1 and TRBJ2-1, with 9 bases lining up with TRBD2. V was pared by 2 bases and J by 7 bases, with 9 bases of the junction left unmatched. CDR1 is DFQATT and CDR2 is SNEGSKA in the germline V gene (reference sequence). The CDR3 has 15 residues.

Concerning this clonotype: The junction differs from germline at one of its ends, possibly a read error. The chain has TRBV4-1 and TRBJ2-3, with 15 bases matching TRBD2. The CDR3 runs to 18 residues. Germline CDR1 and CDR2: MGHRA and YSYEKL. The CDR3 DNA follows: TGCGCCAGCAGCCAGCGGACTAGCGGGGGGGCCGGGGCCGATATGCAGTATTTT. Translating gives CASSQRTSGGAGADMQYF.

CDR3 loop: CASSPGPMGGEQYF. Here the CDR3 DNA reads TGTGCCAGCAGCCCCGGGCCGATGGGGGGCGAGCAGTACTTC. The chain has TRBV7-9 and TRBJ2-7; a weak D match, TRBD2 (6 bases). The V gene's germline CDR1 is SEHNR and CDR2 FQNEAQ (reference sequence). This CDR3 has 14 amino acids. Trimming removed 5 bases from V and 6 bases from J, with 17 bases in between.